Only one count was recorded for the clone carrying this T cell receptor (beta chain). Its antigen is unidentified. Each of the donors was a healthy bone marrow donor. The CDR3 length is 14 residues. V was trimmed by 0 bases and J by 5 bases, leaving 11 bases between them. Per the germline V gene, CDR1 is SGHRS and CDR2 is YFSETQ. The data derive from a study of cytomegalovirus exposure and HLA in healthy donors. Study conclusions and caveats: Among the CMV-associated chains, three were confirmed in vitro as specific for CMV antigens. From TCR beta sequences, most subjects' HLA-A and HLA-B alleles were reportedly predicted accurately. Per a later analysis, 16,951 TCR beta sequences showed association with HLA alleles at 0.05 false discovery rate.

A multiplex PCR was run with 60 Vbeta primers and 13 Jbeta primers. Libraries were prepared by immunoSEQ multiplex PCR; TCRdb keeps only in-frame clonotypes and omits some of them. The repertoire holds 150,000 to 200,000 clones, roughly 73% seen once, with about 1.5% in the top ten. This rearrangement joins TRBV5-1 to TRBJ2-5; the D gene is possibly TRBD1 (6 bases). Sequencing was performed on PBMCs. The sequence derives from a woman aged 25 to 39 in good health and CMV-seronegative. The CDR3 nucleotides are TGCGCCAGCAGCTTGGGTGGGACACGGGAGACCCAGTACTTC. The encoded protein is CASSLGGTRETQYF.